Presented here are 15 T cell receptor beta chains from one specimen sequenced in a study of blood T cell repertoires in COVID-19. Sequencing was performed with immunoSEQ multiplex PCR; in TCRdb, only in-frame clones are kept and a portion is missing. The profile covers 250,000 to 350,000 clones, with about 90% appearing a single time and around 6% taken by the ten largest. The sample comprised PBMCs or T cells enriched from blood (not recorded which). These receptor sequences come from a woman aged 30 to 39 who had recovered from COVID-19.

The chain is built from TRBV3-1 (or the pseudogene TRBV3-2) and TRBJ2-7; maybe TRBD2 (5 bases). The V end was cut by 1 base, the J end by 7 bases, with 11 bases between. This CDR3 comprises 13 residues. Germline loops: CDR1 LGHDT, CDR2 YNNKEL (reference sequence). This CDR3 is CASSQAQEREQYF. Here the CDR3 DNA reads TGTGCCAGCAGCCAAGCTCAGGAGCGGGAGCAGTACTTC.

DNA of the CDR3: TGCAGCGTTCGAGACACCTCCTCTGGAAACACCATATATTTT. Amino acid sequence: CSVRDTSSGNTIYF. The chain employs TRBV29-1 and TRBJ1-3; D gene ambiguous. From germline, CDR1 is SQVTM and CDR2 ANQGSEA. V gave up 5 bases and J gave up 0 bases, with 11 bases separating them. The CDR3 is made up of 14 amino acids.

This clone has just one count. CDR3 in DNA: TGTGCCAGCAGTGAATTGACAGTGGGCCCTGAAGCTTTCTTT. Translation gives CASSELTVGPEAFF. The chain carries TRBV2 and TRBJ1-1, with D maybe TRBD1 (5 bases). Trimming removed 2 bases at V and 6 bases at J, with 13 bases between. CDR1 and CDR2 (germline): SNHLY, FYNNEI. The CDR3 spans 14 residues.

CDR3 DNA: TGCAGCGGGAGGCCTGGACAGGGAACCCAACAAGAGACCCAGTACTTC. This codes for CSGRPGQGTQQETQYF. V is TRBV29-1 and J is TRBJ2-5, with 8 bases fitting TRBD1. This CDR3 spans 16 amino acids. Trimming removed 7 bases from V and 2 bases from J; junction bases left unmatched: 15. Germline V lookup: CDR1 SQVTM, CDR2 ANQGSEA.

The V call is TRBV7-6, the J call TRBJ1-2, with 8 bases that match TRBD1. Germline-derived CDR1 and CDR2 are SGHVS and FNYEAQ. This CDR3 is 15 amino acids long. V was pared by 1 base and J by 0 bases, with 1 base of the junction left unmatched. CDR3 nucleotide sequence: TGTGCCAGCAGCTTAGGACAGGGGTCTAACTATGGCTACACCTTC. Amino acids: CASSLGQGSNYGYTF.

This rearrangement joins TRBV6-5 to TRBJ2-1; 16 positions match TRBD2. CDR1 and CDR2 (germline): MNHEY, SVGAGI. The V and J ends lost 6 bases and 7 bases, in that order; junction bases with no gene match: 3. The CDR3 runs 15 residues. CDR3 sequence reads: CASRGLAGGNNEQFF. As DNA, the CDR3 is TGTGCCAGCAGGGGACTAGCGGGGGGGAATAATGAGCAGTTCTTC.

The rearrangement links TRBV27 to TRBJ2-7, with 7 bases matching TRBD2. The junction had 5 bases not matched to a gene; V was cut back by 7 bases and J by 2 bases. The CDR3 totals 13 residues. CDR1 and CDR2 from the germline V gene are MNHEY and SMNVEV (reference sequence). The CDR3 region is CASTRGDAYEQYF. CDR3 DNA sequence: TGTGCCAGCACCCGGGGGGATGCCTACGAGCAGTACTTC.

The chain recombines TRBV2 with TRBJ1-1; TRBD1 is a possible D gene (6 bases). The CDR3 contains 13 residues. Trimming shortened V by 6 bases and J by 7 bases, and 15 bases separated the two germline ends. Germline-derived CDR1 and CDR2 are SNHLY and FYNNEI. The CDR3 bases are TGTGCCAGCAGACACAGGGAGGGTGGTGAAGCTTTCTTT. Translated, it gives CASRHREGGEAFF.

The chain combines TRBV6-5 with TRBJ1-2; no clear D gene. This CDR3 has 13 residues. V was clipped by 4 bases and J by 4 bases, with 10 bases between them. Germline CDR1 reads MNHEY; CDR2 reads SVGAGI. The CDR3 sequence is CASSSREGYGYTF. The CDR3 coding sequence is TGTGCCAGCAGTTCCCGGGAAGGCTATGGCTACACCTTC.

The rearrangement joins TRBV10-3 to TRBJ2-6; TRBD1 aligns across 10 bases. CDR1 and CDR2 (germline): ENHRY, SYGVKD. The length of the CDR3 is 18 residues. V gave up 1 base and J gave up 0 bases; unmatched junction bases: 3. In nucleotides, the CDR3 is TGTGCCATCAGTGAGTTGGGACAGGGGAGCTCTGGGGCCAACGTCCTGACTTTC. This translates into CAISELGQGSSGANVLTF.

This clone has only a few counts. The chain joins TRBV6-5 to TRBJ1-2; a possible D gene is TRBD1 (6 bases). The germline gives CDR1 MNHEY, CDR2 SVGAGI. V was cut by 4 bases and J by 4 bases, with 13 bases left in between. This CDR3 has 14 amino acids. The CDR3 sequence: CASSSVDRIYGYTF. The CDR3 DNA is TGTGCCAGCAGTTCCGTCGACAGGATCTATGGCTACACCTTC.

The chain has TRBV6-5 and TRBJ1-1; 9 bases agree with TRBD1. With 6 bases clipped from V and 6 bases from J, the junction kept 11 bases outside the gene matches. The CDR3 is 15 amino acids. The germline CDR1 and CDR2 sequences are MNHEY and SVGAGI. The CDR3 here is CASRTGTGITPEAFF. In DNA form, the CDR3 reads TGTGCCAGCAGGACCGGGACAGGGATTACCCCTGAAGCTTTCTTT.

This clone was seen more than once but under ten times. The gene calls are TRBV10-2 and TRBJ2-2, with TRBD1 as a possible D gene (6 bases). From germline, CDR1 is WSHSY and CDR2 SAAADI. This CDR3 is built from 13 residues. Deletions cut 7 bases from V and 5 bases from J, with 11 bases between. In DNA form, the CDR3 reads TGCGCCAGCACGGACAGTTCGACCGGGGAGCTGTTTTTT. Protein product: CASTDSSTGELFF.

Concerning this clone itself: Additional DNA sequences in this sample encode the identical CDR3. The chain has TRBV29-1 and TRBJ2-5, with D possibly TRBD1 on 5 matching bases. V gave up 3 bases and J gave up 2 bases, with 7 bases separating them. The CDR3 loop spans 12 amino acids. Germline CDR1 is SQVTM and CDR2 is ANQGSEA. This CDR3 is CSVDRVQETQYF. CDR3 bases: TGCAGCGTTGACAGGGTTCAAGAGACCCAGTACTTC.

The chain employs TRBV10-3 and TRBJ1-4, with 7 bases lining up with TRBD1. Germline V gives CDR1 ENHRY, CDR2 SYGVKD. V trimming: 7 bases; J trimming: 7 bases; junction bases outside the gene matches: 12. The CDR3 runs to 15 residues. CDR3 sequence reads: CAIKPTDRVSEKLFF. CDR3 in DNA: TGTGCCATCAAACCGACAGACAGGGTGTCTGAAAAACTGTTTTTT.